This section outlines one TCR beta chain sequence together with its context. Its target is not known. At one of its ends the junction is not consistent with the germline gene, which may arise from a read error. This sample was included in a study of breast tumors, draining lymph nodes, adjacent tissues. Study-level results: Most tumor T cells seemingly derive from lymph node, then expand in tumor. Compared with lymph nodes, tumors were less diverse; compared with nontumor tissue, more. Compared with basal-like, luminal-like tumors shared significantly more repertoire with nontumor tissue.

TCRdb reanalysed the multiplex PCR reads using MiXCR and keeps one entry per CDR3 protein. The sample shows roughly 130,000 distinct CDR3 sequences, 30% to 35% of them seen only once. Breast cancer patients provided tissue from their axillary draining lymph nodes. This CDR3 comprises 13 residues. Germline V gene data show CDR1 as MNHGY and CDR2 as SVAAGI. The receptor comes from a female donor with breast cancer. Some clones in this sample may be carry-over from other donors' samples. The chain has TRBV6-9 and TRBJ1-5; no clear D. The sample taken for sequencing was axillary lymph node tissue. In DNA form, the CDR3 reads TGTGCCAGCAATTCCTTCTCGGCCCAGCCCCGGCATTTT. This encodes CASNSFSAQPRHF.